The T cell receptor (beta chain) described here comes from a study of T-cell reconstitution after alpha-beta-depleted transplantation in children. Unique molecular identifiers were incorporated when the TCRbeta library was constructed. Each CDR3 protein is one row after TCRdb ran MiXCR on the PCR reads. The sample has around 370,000 distinct CDR3 sequences; 10% are singletons. Trimming took 11 bases from V and 1 from J; bases not matched to a gene: 11. CDR3 length equals 17 residues. Germline-derived CDR1 and CDR2 are ENHRY and SYGVKD. The J gene is TRBJ2-3, the V gene TRBV10-3, with TRBD2 identical over 14 bases. The material was PBMCs from the stem cell graft donor, obtained from the stem cell graft. This receptor was identified in a human donor who donated a stem cell graft to a child with acute lymphoblastic leukemia. The CDR3 region is CAFSPGLAGAGTDTQYF. CDR3 sequence (DNA): TGTGCCTTTTCTCCGGGACTAGCGGGAGCGGGCACAGATACGCAGTATTTT.